This entry concerns a single T cell receptor (beta chain). Its antigen remains unidentified. The source of the sample is a study of blood T cells in healthy people across ages. Regarding the study as a whole: TCR beta diversity was tightly associated with the proportion of naive T cells.

Caucasian, healthy and from Russia, the donors were aged between about 6 and 90. A second PCR of roughly 7 to 11 cycles used a sample-barcoded 5' primer and a J-beta primer mix. TCRdb re-called the 5' RACE reads with MiXCR, one entry per CDR3 protein. The top ten hold roughly 14% of the sample, which has hundreds of thousands of distinct CDR3 sequences, about 30% seen once. Input material: blood. The TCR comes from a woman over 75 in good health.

This chain's CDR3 is CAWSDTQGNQPQHF. In nucleotides, the CDR3 is TGTGCCTGGAGTGATACACAGGGCAATCAGCCCCAGCATTTT. The chain is built from TRBV30 and TRBJ1-5; weak D call: TRBD1 (5 bases). Per the germline V gene, CDR1 is GTSNPN and CDR2 is SVGIG (reference sequence). The CDR3 is 14 residues long. V shed 1 base and J shed 2 bases, with 9 bases lying between them.